The present TCR beta chain was sequenced within a study of blood T cell repertoires in COVID-19. Germline loops: CDR1 MRHNA, CDR2 SNTAGT. The CDR3 extends over 20 amino acids. V dropped 2 bases and J dropped 2; count of bases not matched to a gene: 16. The assay was immunoSEQ multiplex PCR, and TCRdb's table has in-frame clones only and misses some. Of some 270,000 clones in the sample, about 85% were seen once. The sequence was collected from a human donor with COVID-19, enrolled during active disease. The donor label of this sample is uncertain. The genes are TRBV6-4 and TRBJ1-4; 8 bases fit TRBD1. Sequencing was performed on peripheral blood. CDR3 sequence reads: CASSDPRTGFIERTNEKLFF. CDR3 sequence (DNA): TGTGCCAGCAGTGACCCGAGGACAGGGTTTATTGAGAGGACTAATGAAAAACTGTTTTTT.